The next 11 T cell receptor beta chains were all read from a single sample in a study of post-analysis software for immune sequencing data. No antigens are known for them. General study points: TRBV5-6, TRBV5-1 and TRBV20-1 were among five TRBV segments more frequent in patients than controls.

TCR beta libraries were prepared from cDNA with unique molecular identifiers. TCRdb analysed the PCR reads with MiXCR anew, one entry per CDR3 protein. The data contain under 900,000 distinct CDR3 sequences, 53% of them singletons. The sequenced material came from blood. These TCRs come from a girl aged 5-17 years with multiple sclerosis.

This chain connects TRBV7-2 to TRBJ2-4, with D unclear. Judging by the DNA end, TRBJ2-5 fits better; the J call may be wrong. This CDR3 spans 15 amino acids. Looked up from germline, CDR1 is SGHTA and CDR2 is FQGNSA. The CDR3 sequence: CASSSPGSGEETQYF. For the CDR3, the DNA is TGTGCCAGCAGCTCGCCGGGCTCCGGAGAAGAGACCCAGTACTTC.

V gene TRBV7-9 combines with J gene TRBJ2-7, with D possibly being TRBD1 (5 bases). V lost 4 bases and J lost 3, with 16 bases in between. CDR1 is SEHNR and CDR2 is FQNEAQ in the germline V gene (reference sequence). This CDR3 contains 15 residues. The CDR3 coding sequence is TGTGCCAGCAGCTCTCGAGGTCAGGGAAGCTACGAGCAGTACTTC. Protein product: CASSSRGQGSYEQYF.

This rearrangement joins TRBV12-3 or TRBV12-4 to TRBJ2-1; tentatively, D is TRBD2 (5 bases). The CDR3 covers 16 residues. Trimming took off 6 bases at V and 7 bases at J, with 22 bases between the two ends. The CDR3 reads CASSRPVGALGNEQFF. The CDR3 nucleotides are TGTGCCAGCAGCCGCCCTGTGGGAGCCCTTGGGAATGAGCAGTTCTTC.

This clonotype appeared a single time. J is TRBJ2-3 and V is TRBV29-1, with no clear D. In germline, CDR1 is SQVTM, CDR2 ANQGSEA. Trimming took off 7 bases at V and 5 bases at J, with 16 bases between the two ends. CDR3 length: 13 amino acids. CDR3 in amino acids: CSAAVSRGDTQYF. CDR3 DNA: TGCAGCGCTGCAGTCTCTAGAGGAGATACGCAGTATTTT.

Only a few counts were recorded for this clonotype. This chain connects TRBV20-1 to TRBJ2-7; 9 bases agree with TRBD2. This CDR3 has 20 residues. Germline loops: CDR1 DFQATT, CDR2 SNEGSKA (reference sequence). After removal of 1 base from V and 2 bases from J, the junction contained 21 bases not matched to a gene. The CDR3 DNA follows: TGCAGTGCTAGAGCCCGAAGATCGGCGGCGGGAGGGCTTGCCCCCTACGAGCAGTACTTC. Its translation is CSARARRSAAGGLAPYEQYF.

In DNA form, the CDR3 reads TGCGCCAGCAGTGATACAGGTTTGGGCTATGGCTACACCTTC. This encodes CASSDTGLGYGYTF. The rearrangement uses TRBV10-2 and TRBJ1-2; D perhaps matches TRBD1 (5 bases). V was shortened by 3 bases and J by 4 bases, with 12 bases between the two germline ends. Germline V lookup: CDR1 WSHSY, CDR2 SAAADI. This CDR3 has 14 residues.

This clonotype was detected once. The V gene is TRBV2, the J gene TRBJ2-1; 14 bases are shared with TRBD2. The CDR3 covers 15 residues. The germline V gene has CDR1 SNHLY and CDR2 FYNNEI. Unmatched junction bases numbered 6, after V lost 6 bases and J lost 8 bases. CDR3 region: CASRTTSGRAHEQFF. As DNA, the CDR3 is TGTGCCAGCAGGACGACTAGCGGGAGGGCCCATGAGCAGTTCTTC.

V usage is TRBV11-2 and J usage is TRBJ2-7; 11 bases align to TRBD2. The CDR3 has 16 amino acids. CDR1 is SGHAT and CDR2 is FQNNGV in the germline V gene. V gave up 4 bases and J gave up 1 base; unmatched junction bases: 6. DNA of the CDR3: TGTGCCAGCAGCTCCCCTAGACTAGCGGGATCCTACGAGCAGTACTTC. Protein product: CASSSPRLAGSYEQYF.

The CDR3 sequence is CASSLDSRRAFF. CDR3 DNA: TGTGCCAGCAGTTTAGACTCTCGGAGAGCTTTCTTT. The chain uses TRBV12-3 or TRBV12-4 and TRBJ1-1; D is uncertain. V was trimmed by 1 base and J by 10 bases, leaving 10 bases between them. The CDR3 is made up of 12 amino acids.

The chain uses TRBV5-6 and TRBJ2-3, with TRBD1 matching 7 bases. This CDR3 has 17 residues. V was pared by 0 bases and J by 1 base, with 8 bases of the junction left unmatched. Germline values: CDR1 SGHDT, CDR2 YYEEEE. CDR3 in amino acids: CASSLVQTGKRTDTQYF. CDR3 in DNA: TGTGCCAGCAGCTTGGTACAGACAGGGAAACGCACAGATACGCAGTATTTT.

The chain uses TRBV28 and TRBJ1-5; maybe TRBD1 (5 bases). The CDR3 totals 13 residues. CDR1 MDHEN and CDR2 SYDVKM come from the germline V gene. V dropped 4 bases and J dropped 4 bases, with 8 bases sitting between them. CDR3 nucleotides: TGTGCCAGCAGTTCCTCAGGGAATCAGCCCCAGCATTTT. The encoded protein is CASSSSGNQPQHF.